The 12 T cell receptor beta chains given below trace back to one sample, sequenced in a study of blood T cell repertoires in COVID-19. Some clones are missing from TCRdb's copy, which holds only in-frame ones; the method was immunoSEQ multiplex PCR. The sample shows 40,000 or so clones, about 82% of them seen only once. Sequenced: peripheral blood. Receptors were obtained from a man in his 60s in a cohort sampled during active COVID-19.

The chain carries TRBV6-6 and TRBJ1-2; no definite D call. The CDR3 has 16 amino acids. Trimming left V 3 bases short and J 0 bases short, with 14 bases between. Germline lookup yields CDR1 MNHNY and CDR2 SVGAGI (reference sequence). The CDR3: CASSYSPDAANYGYTF. CDR3 sequence (DNA): TGTGCCAGCAGTTATAGCCCCGATGCAGCTAACTATGGCTACACCTTC.

This chain uses TRBV11-2 with TRBJ2-5; 15 bases fit TRBD2. Germline V gene sequence: CDR1 SGHAT, CDR2 FQNNGV. This CDR3 has 14 residues. Unmatched junction bases numbered 3, after V lost 8 bases and J lost 5 bases. The CDR3 here is CASGGTSGRETQYF. The CDR3, as DNA: TGTGCCAGCGGGGGGACTAGCGGGAGGGAGACCCAGTACTTC.

V and J are TRBV4-1 and TRBJ1-1; the D is unclear. V was trimmed by 2 bases and J by 4 bases, leaving 11 bases between them. This CDR3 comprises 14 residues. CDR1 is MGHRA, CDR2 YSYEKL, per germline. In nucleotides, the CDR3 is TGCGCCAGCAGCCAATACCAGGAGGGCACTGAAGCTTTCTTT. Translating it yields CASSQYQEGTEAFF.

This chain joins TRBV7-6 and TRBJ2-1, with 8 bases fitting TRBD1. V trimming: 5 bases; J trimming: 9 bases; junction bases outside the gene matches: 9. Per germline, CDR1 SGHVS and CDR2 FNYEAQ. The CDR3 has 14 residues. DNA for the CDR3: TGTGCCAGCAGCCCGCAGGGGGCTGGGGGTGAGCAGTTCTTC. Translating it yields CASSPQGAGGEQFF. Supplemented by reference TRBV7-6 and TRBJ2-1, the full variable domain reads GAGVSQSPRYKVTKRGQDVALRCDPISGHVSLYWYRQALGQGPEFLTYFNYEAQQDKSGLPNDRFSAERPEGSISTLTIQRTEQRDSAMYRCASSPQGAGGEQFFGPGTRLTVL.

V is TRBV9 and J is TRBJ2-1; 8 bases match TRBD2. V lost 1 base and J lost 4; bases outside the gene matches: 4. The CDR3 loop spans 15 amino acids. Germline V lookup: CDR1 SGDLS, CDR2 YYNGEE. Here the CDR3 DNA reads TGTGCCAGCAGCGTACGGGGGGGCACATACAATGAGCAGTTCTTC. Translation gives CASSVRGGTYNEQFF.

This sequence joins TRBV5-8 and TRBJ1-2, with D hard to call. V lost 3 bases to trimming and J lost 5 bases, with 26 bases between them. CDR3 size: 18 residues. Germline-derived CDR1 and CDR2 are SGHTS and YDEGEE. CDR3 nucleotides: TGTGCCAGCAGCTATGAGCTTGGGAGGCAGTCCTACGGGTATGGCTACACCTTC. This encodes CASSYELGRQSYGYGYTF.

This clone is categorized as medium-sized (0.01 to 0.1%). CDR3 protein: CASSSRGGPSTGELFF. CDR3 bases: TGTGCCAGCAGCTCGCGCGGGGGCCCTAGCACCGGGGAGCTGTTTTTT. The V gene is TRBV7-9, the J gene TRBJ2-2, with D perhaps TRBD2 (7 bases). Germline loops: CDR1 SEHNR, CDR2 FQNEAQ (reference sequence). Trimming removed 4 bases at V and 4 bases at J, with 16 bases between. The CDR3 extends over 16 amino acids.

V and J are TRBV20-1 and TRBJ1-4, with 7 bases fitting TRBD1. The CDR3 consists of 18 residues. Looked up from germline, CDR1 is DFQATT and CDR2 is SNEGSKA (reference sequence). V trimming: 3 bases; J trimming: 0 bases; junction bases outside the gene matches: 13. The CDR3: CSASRDSAIISTNEKLFF. In DNA form, the CDR3 reads TGCAGTGCTAGTCGGGACAGCGCCATAATATCAACTAATGAAAAACTGTTTTTT.

The chain employs TRBV18 and TRBJ1-1; D possibly corresponds to TRBD1 (6 bases). Trimming took off 3 bases at V and 7 bases at J, with 15 bases between the two ends. The germline V gene encodes CDR1 KGHSH and CDR2 LQKENI. CDR3 size: 14 residues. For the CDR3, the DNA is TGTGCCAGCTCACCGCCGGGACAACGTCTTGAAGCTTTCTTT. The encoded protein is CASSPPGQRLEAFF.

The rearrangement links TRBV12-3 or TRBV12-4 to TRBJ2-3, with a possible D match to TRBD2 (5 bases). This CDR3 region has 13 residues. The V end lost 5 bases, the J end lost 0 bases, and 6 bases lay between the germline ends. The CDR3, as DNA: TGTGCCAGCAGTCAGCGGAGCACAGATACGCAGTATTTT. Residues: CASSQRSTDTQYF.

The CDR3 bases are TGTGCCAGCTCACCAGGGATAGCGGGGGGCACAGATACGCAGTATTTT. Translation gives CASSPGIAGGTDTQYF. V gene TRBV18 combines with J gene TRBJ2-3; TRBD2 matches 9 bases. The CDR3 contains 16 residues. The V segment lost 2 bases and the J segment 1 base; nucleotides outside the gene matches: 4. Germline V gene data show CDR1 as KGHSH and CDR2 as LQKENI.

This clone was found a few times. The rearrangement joins TRBV6-2 or TRBV6-3 to TRBJ2-3, with D tentatively TRBD2 (5 bases). The CDR3 has 15 residues. V lost 2 bases and J lost 4, with 13 bases in between. The germline V gene has CDR1 MNHEY and CDR2 SVGEGT. The CDR3 region has the DNA TGTGCCAGCAGTTACGACGCCGGGAACGCAGATACGCAGTATTTT. Translated, it gives CASSYDAGNADTQYF.